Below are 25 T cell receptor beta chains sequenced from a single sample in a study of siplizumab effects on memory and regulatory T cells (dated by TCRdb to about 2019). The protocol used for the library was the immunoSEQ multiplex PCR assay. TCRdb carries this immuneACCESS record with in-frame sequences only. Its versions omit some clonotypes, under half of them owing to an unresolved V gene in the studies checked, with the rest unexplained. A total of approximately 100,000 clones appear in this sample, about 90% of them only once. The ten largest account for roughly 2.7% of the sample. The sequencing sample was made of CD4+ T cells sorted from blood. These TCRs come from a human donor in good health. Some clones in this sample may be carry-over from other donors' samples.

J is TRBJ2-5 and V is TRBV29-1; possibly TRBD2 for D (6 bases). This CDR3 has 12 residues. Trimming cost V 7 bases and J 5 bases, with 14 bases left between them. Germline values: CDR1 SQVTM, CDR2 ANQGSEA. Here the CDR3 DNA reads TGCAGCGCCCGGGACTCTGCGGAGACCCAGTACTTC. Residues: CSARDSAETQYF.

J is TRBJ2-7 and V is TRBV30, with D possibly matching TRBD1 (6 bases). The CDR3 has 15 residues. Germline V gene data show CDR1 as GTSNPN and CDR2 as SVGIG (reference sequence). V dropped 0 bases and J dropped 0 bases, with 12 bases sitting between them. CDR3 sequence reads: CAWSVPTGLSYEQYF. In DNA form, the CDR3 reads TGTGCCTGGAGTGTACCTACAGGGCTCTCCTACGAGCAGTACTTC.

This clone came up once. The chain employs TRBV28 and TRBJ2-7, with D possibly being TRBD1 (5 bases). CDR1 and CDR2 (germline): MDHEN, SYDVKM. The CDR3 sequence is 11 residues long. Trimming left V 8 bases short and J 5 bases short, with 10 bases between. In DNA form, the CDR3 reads TGTGCCAGCGACATAGGGGACGAGCAGTACTTC. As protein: CASDIGDEQYF.

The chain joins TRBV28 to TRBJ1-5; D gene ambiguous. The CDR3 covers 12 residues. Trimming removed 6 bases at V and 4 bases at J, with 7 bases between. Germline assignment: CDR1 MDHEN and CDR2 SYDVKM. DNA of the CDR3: TGTGCCAGCAGGCAGAGTAATCAGCCCCAGCATTTT. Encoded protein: CASRQSNQPQHF. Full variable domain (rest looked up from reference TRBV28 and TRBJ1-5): DVKVTQSSRYLVKRTGEKVFLECVQDMDHENMFWYRQDPGLGLRLIYFSYDVKMKEKGDIPEGYSVSREKKERFSLILESASTNQTSMYLCASRQSNQPQHFGDGTRLSIL.

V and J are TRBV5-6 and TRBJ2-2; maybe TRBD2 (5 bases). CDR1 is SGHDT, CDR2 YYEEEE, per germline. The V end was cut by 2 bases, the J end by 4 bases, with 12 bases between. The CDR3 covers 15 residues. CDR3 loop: CASSFLARGTGELFF. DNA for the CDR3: TGTGCCAGCAGCTTCCTAGCTCGGGGCACCGGGGAGCTGTTTTTT.

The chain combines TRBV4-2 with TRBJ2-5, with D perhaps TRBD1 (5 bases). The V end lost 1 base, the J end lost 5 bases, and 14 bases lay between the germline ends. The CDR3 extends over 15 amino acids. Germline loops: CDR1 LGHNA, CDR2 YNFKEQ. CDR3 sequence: CASSQAPRGTETQYF. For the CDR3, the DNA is TGTGCCAGCAGCCAAGCTCCTAGGGGTACGGAGACCCAGTACTTC.

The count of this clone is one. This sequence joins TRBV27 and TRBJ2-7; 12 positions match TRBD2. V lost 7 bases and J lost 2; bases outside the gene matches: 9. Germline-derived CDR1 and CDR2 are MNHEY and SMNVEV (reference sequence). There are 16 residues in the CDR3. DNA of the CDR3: TGTGCCAGCACTTCTCCGACTAGCGGGAGTCCCTACGAGCAGTACTTC. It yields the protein CASTSPTSGSPYEQYF.

The DNA for the CDR3 is TGTGCCAGCAGCTTTGCTCCTTCGGGTAATCAGCCCCAGCATTTT. This encodes CASSFAPSGNQPQHF. The genes are TRBV11-2 and TRBJ1-5; D is ambiguous. This CDR3 contains 15 residues. With 3 bases removed from V and 4 bases from J, the gap between germline ends came to 13 bases. Germline lookup yields CDR1 SGHAT and CDR2 FQNNGV.

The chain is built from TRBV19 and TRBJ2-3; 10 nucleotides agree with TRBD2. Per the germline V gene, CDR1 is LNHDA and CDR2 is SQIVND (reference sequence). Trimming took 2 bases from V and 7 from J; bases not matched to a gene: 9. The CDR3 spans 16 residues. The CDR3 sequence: CASSIRASGRVNTQYF. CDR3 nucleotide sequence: TGTGCCAGTAGTATAAGGGCTAGCGGGAGAGTAAATACGCAGTATTTT.

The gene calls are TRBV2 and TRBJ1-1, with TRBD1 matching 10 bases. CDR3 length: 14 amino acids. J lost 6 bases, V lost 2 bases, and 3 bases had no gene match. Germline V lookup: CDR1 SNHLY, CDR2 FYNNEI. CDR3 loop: CASSEWGQGSEAFF. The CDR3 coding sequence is TGTGCCAGCAGTGAATGGGGACAGGGGTCTGAAGCTTTCTTT.

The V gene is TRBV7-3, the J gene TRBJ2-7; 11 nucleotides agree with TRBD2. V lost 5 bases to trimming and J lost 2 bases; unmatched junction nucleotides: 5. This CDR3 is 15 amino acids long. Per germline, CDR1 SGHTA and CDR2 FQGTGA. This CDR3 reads CASSLRLAGPYEQYF. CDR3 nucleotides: TGTGCCAGCAGCCTAAGACTAGCGGGGCCCTACGAGCAGTACTTC.

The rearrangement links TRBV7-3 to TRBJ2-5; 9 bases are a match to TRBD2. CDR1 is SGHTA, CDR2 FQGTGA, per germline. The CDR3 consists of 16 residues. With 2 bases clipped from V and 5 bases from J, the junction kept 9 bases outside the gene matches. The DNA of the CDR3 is TGTGCCAGCAGCTTAGGGGTTAGCGGGAGCGGGGAGACCCAGTACTTC. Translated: CASSLGVSGSGETQYF.

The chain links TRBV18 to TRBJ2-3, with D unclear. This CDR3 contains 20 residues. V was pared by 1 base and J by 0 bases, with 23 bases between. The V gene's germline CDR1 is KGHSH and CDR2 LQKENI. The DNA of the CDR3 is TGTGCCAGCTCACCACGACAACACTCCACACCTAGATCTAGCACAGATACGCAGTATTTT. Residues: CASSPRQHSTPRSSTDTQYF.

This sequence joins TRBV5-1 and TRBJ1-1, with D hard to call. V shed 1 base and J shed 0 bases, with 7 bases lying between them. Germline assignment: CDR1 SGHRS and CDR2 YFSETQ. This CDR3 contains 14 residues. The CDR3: CASSLWSLNTEAFF. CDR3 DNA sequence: TGCGCCAGCAGCTTGTGGAGCCTGAACACTGAAGCTTTCTTT.

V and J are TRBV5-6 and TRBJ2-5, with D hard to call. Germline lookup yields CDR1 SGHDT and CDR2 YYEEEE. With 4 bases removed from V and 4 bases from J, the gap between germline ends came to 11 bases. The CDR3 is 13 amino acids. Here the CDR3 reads CASSPAARETQYF. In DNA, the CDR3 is TGTGCCAGCAGCCCAGCCGCCAGAGAGACCCAGTACTTC.

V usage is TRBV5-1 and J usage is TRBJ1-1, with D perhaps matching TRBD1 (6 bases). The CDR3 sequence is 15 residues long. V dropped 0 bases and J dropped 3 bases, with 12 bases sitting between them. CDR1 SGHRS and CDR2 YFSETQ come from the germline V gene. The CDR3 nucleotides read TGCGCCAGCAGCTTGGAAGGGGGGAGTTACACTGAAGCTTTCTTT. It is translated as CASSLEGGSYTEAFF.

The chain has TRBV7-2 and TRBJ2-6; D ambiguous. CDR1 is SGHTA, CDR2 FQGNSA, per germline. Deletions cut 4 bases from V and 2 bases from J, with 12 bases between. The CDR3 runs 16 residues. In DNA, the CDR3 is TGTGCCAGCAGCTCCCTCCGGTGGGCTGGGGCCAACGTCCTGACTTTC. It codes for CASSSLRWAGANVLTF.

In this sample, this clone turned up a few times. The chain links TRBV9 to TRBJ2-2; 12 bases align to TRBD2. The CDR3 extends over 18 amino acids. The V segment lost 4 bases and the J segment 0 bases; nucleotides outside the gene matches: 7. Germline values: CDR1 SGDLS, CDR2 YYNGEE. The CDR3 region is CASSRLAGDLANTGELFF. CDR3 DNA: TGTGCCAGCAGCCGACTAGCGGGAGATCTCGCGAACACCGGGGAGCTGTTTTTT.

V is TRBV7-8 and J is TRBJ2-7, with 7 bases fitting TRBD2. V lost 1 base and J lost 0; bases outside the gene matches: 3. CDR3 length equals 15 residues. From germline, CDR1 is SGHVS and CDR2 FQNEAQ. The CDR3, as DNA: TGTGCCAGCAGCTTAGAAGCGGGATCCTCCTACGAGCAGTACTTC. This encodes CASSLEAGSSYEQYF. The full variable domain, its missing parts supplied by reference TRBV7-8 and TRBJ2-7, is GAGVSQSPRYKVAKRGQDVALRCDPISGHVSLFWYQQALGQGPEFLTYFQNEAQLDKSGLPSDRFFAERPEGSVSTLKIQRTQQEDSAVYLCASSLEAGSSYEQYFGPGTRLTVT.

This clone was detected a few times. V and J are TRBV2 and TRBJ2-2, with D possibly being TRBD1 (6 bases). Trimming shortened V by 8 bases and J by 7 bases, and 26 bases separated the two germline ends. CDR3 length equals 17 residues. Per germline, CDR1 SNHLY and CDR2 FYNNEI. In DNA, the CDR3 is TGTGCCAGCGAAGAATTTGGTACGCTATCACAGGGCGGGGAGCTGTTTTTT. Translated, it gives CASEEFGTLSQGGELFF.

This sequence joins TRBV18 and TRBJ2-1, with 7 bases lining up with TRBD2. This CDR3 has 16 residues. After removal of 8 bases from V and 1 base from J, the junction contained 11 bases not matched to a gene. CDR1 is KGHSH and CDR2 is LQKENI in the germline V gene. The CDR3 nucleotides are TGTGCCAGCACCGGAGCGGGAACTGGGTCCTACAATGAGCAGTTCTTC. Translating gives CASTGAGTGSYNEQFF.

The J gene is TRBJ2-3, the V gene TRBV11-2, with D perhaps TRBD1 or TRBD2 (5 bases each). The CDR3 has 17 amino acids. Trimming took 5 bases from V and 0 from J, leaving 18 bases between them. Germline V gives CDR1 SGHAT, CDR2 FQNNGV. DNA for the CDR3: TGTGCCAGCAGCGAGGGGCTAGCAAATCCGAGCACAGATACGCAGTATTTT. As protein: CASSEGLANPSTDTQYF.

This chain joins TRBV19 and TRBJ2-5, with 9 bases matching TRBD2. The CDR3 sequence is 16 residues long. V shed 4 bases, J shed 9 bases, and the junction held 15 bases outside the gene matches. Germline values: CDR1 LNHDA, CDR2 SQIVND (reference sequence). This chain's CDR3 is CASSSRLAAKAKSQYF. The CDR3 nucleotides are TGTGCCAGTAGTAGTCGACTAGCGGCCAAAGCGAAGTCCCAGTACTTC.

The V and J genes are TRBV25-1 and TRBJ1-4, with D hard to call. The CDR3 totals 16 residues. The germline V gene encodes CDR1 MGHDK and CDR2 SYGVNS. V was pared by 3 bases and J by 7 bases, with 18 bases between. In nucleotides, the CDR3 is TGTGCCAGCAGTGATCCCAAAATTGACATTAGTGAAAAACTGTTTTTT. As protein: CASSDPKIDISEKLFF.

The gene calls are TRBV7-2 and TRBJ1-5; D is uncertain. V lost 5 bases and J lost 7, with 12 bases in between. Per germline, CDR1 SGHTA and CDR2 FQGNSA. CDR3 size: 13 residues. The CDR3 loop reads CASSPWGGQPQHF. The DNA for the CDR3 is TGTGCCAGCAGCCCCTGGGGAGGCCAGCCCCAGCATTTT.